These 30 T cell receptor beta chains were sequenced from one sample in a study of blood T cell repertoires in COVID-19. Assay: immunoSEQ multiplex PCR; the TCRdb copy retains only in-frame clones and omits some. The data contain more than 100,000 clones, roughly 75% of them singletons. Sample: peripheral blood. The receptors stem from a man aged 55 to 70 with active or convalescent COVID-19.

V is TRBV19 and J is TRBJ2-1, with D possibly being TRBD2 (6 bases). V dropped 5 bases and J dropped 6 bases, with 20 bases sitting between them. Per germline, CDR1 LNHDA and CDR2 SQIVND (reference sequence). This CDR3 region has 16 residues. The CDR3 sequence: CASSPTGTPGSNEQFF. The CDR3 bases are TGTGCCAGTAGTCCAACCGGGACTCCGGGTAGCAATGAGCAGTTCTTC.

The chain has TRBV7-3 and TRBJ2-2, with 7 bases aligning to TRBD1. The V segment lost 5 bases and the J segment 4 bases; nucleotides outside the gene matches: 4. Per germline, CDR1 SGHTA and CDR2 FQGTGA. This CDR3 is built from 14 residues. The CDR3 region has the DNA TGTGCCAGCAGCCCGGGACAGCGCACCGGGGAGCTGTTTTTT. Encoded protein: CASSPGQRTGELFF.

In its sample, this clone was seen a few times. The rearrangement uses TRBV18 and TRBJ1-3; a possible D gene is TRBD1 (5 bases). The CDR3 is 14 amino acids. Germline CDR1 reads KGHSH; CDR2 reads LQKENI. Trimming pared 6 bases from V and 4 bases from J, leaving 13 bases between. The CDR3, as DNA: TGTGCCAGCTCGGACCCAGGGTCGGGAAACACCATATATTTT. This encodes CASSDPGSGNTIYF.

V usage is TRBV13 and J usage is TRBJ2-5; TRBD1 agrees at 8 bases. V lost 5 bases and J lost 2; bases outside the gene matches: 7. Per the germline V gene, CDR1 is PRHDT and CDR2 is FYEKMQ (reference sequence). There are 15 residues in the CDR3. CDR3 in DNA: TGTGCCAGCAGCGCTCGGACAGGGTTGCAAGAGACCCAGTACTTC. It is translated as CASSARTGLQETQYF.

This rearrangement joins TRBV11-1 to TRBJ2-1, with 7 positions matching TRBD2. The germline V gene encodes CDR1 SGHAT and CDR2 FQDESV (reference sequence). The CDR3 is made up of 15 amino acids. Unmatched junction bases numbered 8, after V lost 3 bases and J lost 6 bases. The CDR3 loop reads CASSFQASGTNEQFF. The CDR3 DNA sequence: TGTGCCAGCAGCTTTCAGGCTAGCGGAACCAATGAGCAGTTCTTC.

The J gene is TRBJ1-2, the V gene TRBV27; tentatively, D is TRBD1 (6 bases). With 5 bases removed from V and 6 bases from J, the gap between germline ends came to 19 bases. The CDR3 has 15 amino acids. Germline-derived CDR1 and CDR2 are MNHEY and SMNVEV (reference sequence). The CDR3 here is CASSGDGGRVDGYTF. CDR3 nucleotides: TGTGCCAGCAGTGGGGACGGGGGGCGCGTGGATGGCTACACCTTC.

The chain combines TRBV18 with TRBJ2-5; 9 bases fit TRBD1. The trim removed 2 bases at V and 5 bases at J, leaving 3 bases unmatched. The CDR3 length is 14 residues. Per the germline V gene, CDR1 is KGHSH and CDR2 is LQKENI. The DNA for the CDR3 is TGTGCCAGCTCACCAACCGGGACAGGGGAGACCCAGTACTTC. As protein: CASSPTGTGETQYF.

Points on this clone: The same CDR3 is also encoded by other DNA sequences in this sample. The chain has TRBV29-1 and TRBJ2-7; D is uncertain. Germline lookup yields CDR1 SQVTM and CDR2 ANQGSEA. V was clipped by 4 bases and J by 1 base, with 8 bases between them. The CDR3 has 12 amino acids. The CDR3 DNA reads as TGCAGCGTTGGCGGCCGGTCCTACGAGCAGTACTTC. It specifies CSVGGRSYEQYF.

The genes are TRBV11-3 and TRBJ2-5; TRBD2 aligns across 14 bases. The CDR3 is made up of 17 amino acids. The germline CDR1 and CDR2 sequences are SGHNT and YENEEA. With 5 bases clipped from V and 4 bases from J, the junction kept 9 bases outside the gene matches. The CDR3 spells CASSKTSGRARGETQYF. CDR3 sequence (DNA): TGTGCCAGCAGCAAGACTAGCGGGAGGGCTCGAGGAGAGACCCAGTACTTC.

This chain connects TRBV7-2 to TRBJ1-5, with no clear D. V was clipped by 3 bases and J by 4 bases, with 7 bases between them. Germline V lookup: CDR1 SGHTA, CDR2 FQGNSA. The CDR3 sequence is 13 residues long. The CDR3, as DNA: TGTGCCAGCAGCTTTCAGGTAAATCAGCCCCAGCATTTT. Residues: CASSFQVNQPQHF.

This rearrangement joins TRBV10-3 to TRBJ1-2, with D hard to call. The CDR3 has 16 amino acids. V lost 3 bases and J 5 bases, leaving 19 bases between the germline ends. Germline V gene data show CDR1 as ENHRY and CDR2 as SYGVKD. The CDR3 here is CAISEVAGKLLYGYTF. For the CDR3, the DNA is TGTGCCATCAGTGAAGTGGCCGGGAAGCTACTATATGGCTACACCTTC.

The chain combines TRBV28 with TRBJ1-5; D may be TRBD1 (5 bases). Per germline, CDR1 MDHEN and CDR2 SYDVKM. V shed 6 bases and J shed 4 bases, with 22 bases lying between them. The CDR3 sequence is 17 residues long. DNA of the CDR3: TGTGCCAGCAGGACCTCACGCGGGGCACGATCGAATCAGCCCCAGCATTTT. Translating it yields CASRTSRGARSNQPQHF.

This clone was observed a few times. CDR3 protein: CASSMGRGRSPLHF. CDR3 nucleotide sequence: TGTGCCAGTAGTATGGGCAGGGGAAGATCACCCCTCCACTTT. The V gene is TRBV19, the J gene TRBJ1-6; maybe TRBD1 (6 bases). Germline V CDR1 and CDR2: LNHDA, SQIVND (reference sequence). This CDR3 has 14 amino acids. Trimming cost V 3 bases and J 10 bases, with 13 bases left between them.

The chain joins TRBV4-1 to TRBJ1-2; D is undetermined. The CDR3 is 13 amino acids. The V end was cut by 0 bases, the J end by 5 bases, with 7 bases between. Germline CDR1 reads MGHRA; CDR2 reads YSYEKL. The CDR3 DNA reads TGCGCCAGCAGCCAAGATCGGGAGTATGGCTACACCTTC. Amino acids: CASSQDREYGYTF.

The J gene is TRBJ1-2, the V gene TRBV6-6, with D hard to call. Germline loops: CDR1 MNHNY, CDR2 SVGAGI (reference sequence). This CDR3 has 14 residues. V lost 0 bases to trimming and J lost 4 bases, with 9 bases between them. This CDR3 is CASSYSIGSYGYTF. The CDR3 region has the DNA TGTGCCAGCAGTTACTCGATTGGCAGCTATGGCTACACCTTC.

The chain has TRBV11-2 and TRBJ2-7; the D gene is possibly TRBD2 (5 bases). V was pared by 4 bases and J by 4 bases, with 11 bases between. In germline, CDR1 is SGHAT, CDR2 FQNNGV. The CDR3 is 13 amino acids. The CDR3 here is CASSSPPGYEQYF. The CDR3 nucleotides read TGTGCCAGCAGCTCACCCCCGGGATACGAGCAGTACTTC.

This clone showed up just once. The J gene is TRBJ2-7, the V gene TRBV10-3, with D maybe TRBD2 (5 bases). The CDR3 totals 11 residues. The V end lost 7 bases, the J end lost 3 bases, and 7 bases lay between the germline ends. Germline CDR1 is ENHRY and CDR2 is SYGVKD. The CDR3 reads CAIKRDYEQYF. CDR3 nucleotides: TGTGCCATCAAGAGGGACTACGAGCAGTACTTC.

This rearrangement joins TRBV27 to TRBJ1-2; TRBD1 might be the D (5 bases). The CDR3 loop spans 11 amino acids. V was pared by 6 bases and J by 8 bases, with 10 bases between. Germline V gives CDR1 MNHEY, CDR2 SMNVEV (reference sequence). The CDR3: CASSAGRGYTF. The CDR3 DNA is TGTGCCAGCAGCGCAGGGCGAGGCTACACCTTC.

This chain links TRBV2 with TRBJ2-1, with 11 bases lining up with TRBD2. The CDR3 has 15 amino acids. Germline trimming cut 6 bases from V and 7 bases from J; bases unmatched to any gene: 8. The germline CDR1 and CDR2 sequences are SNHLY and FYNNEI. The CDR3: CASRLLAGVRNEQFF. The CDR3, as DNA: TGTGCCAGCAGACTACTAGCGGGAGTACGAAATGAGCAGTTCTTC.

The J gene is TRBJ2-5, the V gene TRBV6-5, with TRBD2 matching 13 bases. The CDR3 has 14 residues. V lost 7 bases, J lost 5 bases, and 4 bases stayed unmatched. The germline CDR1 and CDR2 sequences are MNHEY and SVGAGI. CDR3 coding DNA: TGTGCCAGCACAACGACTAGCGGGGGGGAGACCCAGTACTTC. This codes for CASTTTSGGETQYF.

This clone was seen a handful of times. The DNA of the CDR3 is TGTGCCAGCAGCCAAGATCAGTCCGGGAGGGCCTGGAAGAGCAATGAGCAGTTCTTC. Its protein is CASSQDQSGRAWKSNEQFF. V usage is TRBV4-2 and J usage is TRBJ2-1, with TRBD2 identical over 8 bases. The V gene end was trimmed by 0 bases and the J gene end by 6 bases; junction bases not matched to a gene: 16. The germline gives CDR1 LGHNA, CDR2 YNFKEQ. This CDR3 region has 19 residues.

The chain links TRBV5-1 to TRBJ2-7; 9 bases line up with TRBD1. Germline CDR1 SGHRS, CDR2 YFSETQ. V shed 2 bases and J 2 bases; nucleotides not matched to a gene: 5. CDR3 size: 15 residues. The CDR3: CASSLGTGKAYEQYF. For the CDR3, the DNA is TGCGCCAGCAGCTTAGGGACAGGGAAAGCCTACGAGCAGTACTTC.

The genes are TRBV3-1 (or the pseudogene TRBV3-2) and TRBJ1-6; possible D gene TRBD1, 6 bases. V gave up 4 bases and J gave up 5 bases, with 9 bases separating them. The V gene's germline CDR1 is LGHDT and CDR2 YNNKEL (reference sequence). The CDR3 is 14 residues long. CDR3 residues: CASSLQGNNSPLHF. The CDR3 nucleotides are TGTGCCAGCAGCCTCCAGGGGAATAATTCACCCCTCCACTTT.

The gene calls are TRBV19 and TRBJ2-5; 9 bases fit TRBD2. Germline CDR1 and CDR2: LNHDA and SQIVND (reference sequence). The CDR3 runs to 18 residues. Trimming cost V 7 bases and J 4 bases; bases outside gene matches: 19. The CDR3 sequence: CASKPVTSGRGLRETQYF. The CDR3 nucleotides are TGTGCCAGTAAGCCGGTGACTAGCGGTCGGGGATTACGAGAGACCCAGTACTTC.

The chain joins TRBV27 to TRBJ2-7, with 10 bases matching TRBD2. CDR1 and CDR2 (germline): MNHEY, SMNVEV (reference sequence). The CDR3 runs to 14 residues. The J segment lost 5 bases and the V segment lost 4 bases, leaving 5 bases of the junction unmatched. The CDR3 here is CASSSAGGTHEQYF. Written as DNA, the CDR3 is TGTGCCAGCAGTTCAGCGGGAGGGACCCACGAGCAGTACTTC.

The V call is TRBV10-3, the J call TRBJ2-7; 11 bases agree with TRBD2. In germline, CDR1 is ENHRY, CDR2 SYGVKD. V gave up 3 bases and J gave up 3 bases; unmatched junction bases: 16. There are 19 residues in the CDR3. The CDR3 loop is CAISDSSGRTTGLFYEQYF. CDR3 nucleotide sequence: TGTGCCATCAGTGACTCTAGCGGGAGGACAACTGGGCTTTTCTACGAGCAGTACTTC.

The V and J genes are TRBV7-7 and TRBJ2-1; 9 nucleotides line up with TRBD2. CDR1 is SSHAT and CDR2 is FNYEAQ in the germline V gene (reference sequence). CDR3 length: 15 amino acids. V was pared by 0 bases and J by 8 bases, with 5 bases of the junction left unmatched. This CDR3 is CASSLAPSGMYEQFF. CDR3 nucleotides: TGTGCCAGCAGCTTAGCGCCTAGCGGGATGTATGAGCAGTTCTTC. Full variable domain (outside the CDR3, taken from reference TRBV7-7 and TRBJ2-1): GAGVSQSPRYKVTKRGQDVTLRCDPISSHATLYWYQQALGQGPEFLTYFNYEAQPDKSGLPSDRFSAERPEGSISTLTIQRTEQRDSAMYRCASSLAPSGMYEQFFGPGTRLTVL.

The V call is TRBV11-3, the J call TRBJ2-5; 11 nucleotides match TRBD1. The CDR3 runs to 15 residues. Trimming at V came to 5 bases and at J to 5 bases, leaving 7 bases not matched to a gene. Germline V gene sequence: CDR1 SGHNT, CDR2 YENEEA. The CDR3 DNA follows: TGTGCCAGCAGCCAGACCGGGACAGGGGGTGAGACCCAGTACTTC. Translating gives CASSQTGTGGETQYF.

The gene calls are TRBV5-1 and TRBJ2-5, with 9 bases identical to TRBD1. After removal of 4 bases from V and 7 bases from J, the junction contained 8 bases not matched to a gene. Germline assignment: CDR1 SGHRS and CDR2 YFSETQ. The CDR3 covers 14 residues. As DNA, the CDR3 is TGCGCCAGCAGCGGACCGGGACAGGGTACGACCCAGTACTTC. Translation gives CASSGPGQGTTQYF. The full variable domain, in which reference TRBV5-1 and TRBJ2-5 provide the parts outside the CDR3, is KAGVTQTPRYLIKTRGQQVTLSCSPISGHRSVSWYQQTPGQGLQFLFEYFSETQRNKGNFPGRFSGRQFSNSRSEMNVSTLELGDSALYLCASSGPGQGTTQYFGPGTRLLVL.

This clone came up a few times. The CDR3 sequence is CAISAGDTQYF. The CDR3 DNA follows: TGTGCCATCAGTGCCGGTGATACGCAGTATTTT. The rearrangement joins TRBV10-3 to TRBJ2-3; D is unresolved. The CDR3 extends over 11 amino acids. Trimming left V 4 bases short and J 6 bases short, with 5 bases between. CDR1 and CDR2 from the germline V gene are ENHRY and SYGVKD.